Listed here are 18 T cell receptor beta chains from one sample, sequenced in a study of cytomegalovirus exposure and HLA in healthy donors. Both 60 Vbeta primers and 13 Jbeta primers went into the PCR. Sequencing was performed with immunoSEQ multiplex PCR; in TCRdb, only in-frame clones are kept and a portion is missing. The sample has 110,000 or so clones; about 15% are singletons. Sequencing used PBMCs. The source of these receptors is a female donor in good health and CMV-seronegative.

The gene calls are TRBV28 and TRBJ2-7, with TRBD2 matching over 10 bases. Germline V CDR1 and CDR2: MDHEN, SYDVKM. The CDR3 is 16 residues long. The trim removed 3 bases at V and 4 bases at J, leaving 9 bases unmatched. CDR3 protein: CASSFPSGRAGYEQYF. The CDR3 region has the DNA TGTGCCAGCAGTTTCCCCAGCGGGAGGGCCGGATACGAGCAGTACTTC.

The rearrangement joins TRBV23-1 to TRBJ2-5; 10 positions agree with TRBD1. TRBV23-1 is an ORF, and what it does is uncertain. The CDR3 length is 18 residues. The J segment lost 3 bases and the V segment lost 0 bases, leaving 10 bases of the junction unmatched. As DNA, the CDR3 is TGCGCCAGCAGTCAATCGAACCTGACAGGGGGCTTGGAAGAGACCCAGTACTTC. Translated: CASSQSNLTGGLEETQYF.

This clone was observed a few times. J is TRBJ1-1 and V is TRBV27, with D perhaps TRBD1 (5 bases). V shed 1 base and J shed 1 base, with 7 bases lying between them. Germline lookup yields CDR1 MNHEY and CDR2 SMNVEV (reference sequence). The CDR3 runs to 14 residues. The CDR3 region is CASSLFQGNTEAFF. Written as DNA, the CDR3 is TGTGCCAGCAGTTTATTCCAGGGGAACACTGAAGCTTTCTTT.

CDR3 protein: CASSRDSSNYGYTF. Here the CDR3 DNA reads TGTGCCAGCAGCAGGGACAGTTCTAACTATGGCTACACCTTC. The chain is built from TRBV5-8 and TRBJ1-2; TRBD1 matches at 7 bases. The V and J ends lost 4 bases and 0 bases, in that order; junction bases with no gene match: 3. Germline loops: CDR1 SGHTS, CDR2 YDEGEE. The CDR3 totals 14 residues. Combining the CDR3 with reference TRBV5-8 and TRBJ1-2 gives the whole variable domain EAGVTQSPTHLIKTRGQQATLRCSPISGHTSVYWYQQALGLGLQFLLWYDEGEERNRGNFPPRFSGRQFPNYSSELNVNALELEDSALYLCASSRDSSNYGYTFGSGTRLTVV.

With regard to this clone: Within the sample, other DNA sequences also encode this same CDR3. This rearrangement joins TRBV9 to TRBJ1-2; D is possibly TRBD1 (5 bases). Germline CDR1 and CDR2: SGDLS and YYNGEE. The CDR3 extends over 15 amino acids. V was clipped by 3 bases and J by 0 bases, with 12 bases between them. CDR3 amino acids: CASSAQGGANYGYTF. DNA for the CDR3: TGTGCCAGCAGCGCCCAGGGCGGAGCTAACTATGGCTACACCTTC.

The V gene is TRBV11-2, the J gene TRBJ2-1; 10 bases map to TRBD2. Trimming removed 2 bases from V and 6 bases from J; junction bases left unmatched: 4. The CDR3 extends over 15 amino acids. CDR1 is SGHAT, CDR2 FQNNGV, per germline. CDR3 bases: TGTGCCAGCAGCTTAACTAGCGGGATGGCCAATGAGCAGTTCTTC. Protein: CASSLTSGMANEQFF.

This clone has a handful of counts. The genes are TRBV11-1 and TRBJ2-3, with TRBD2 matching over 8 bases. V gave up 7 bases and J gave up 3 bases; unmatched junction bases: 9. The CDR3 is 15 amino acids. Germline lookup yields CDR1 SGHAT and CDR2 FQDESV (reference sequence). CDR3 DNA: TGTGCCAGCACCCCGAGGACTAGCTTTACAGATACGCAGTATTTT. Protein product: CASTPRTSFTDTQYF.

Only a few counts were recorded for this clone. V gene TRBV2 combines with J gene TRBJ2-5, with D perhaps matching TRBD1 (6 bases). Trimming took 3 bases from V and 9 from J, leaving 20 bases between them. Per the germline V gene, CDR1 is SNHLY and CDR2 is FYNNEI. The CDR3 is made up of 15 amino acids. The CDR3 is CASSDGGGKWWSQYF. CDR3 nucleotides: TGTGCCAGCAGTGATGGTGGGGGCAAGTGGTGGTCCCAGTACTTC.

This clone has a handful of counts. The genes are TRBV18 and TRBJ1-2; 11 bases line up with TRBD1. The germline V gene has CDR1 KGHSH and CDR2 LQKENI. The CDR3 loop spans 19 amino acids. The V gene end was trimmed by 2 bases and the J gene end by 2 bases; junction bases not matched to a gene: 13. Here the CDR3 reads CASSPTNQDRGRTNYGYTF. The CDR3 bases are TGTGCCAGCTCACCAACGAACCAGGACAGGGGGCGAACGAACTATGGCTACACCTTC.

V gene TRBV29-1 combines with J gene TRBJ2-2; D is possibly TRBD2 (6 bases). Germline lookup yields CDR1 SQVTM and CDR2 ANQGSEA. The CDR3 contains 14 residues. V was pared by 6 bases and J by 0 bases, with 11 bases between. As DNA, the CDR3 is TGCAGCGTCGACGGGAGTACGAACACCGGGGAGCTGTTTTTT. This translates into CSVDGSTNTGELFF.

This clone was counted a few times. The CDR3 protein is CASSRLTVTGGYEQYF. CDR3 DNA sequence: TGTGCCAGCAGCCGATTAACCGTGACAGGGGGCTACGAGCAGTACTTC. The V and J genes are TRBV5-4 and TRBJ2-7, with 9 bases lining up with TRBD1. The CDR3 extends over 16 amino acids. After removal of 4 bases from V and 3 bases from J, the junction contained 11 bases not matched to a gene. Per germline, CDR1 SGHNT and CDR2 YYREEE (reference sequence).

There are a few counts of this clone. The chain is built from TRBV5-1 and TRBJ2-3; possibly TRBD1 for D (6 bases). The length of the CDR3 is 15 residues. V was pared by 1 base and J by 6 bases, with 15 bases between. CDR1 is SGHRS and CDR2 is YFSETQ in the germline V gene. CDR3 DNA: TGCGCCAGCAGCTTGAGATTGCAGGGGACGGATACGCAGTATTTT. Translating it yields CASSLRLQGTDTQYF.

This chain's CDR3 is CASSVDGEFRQPQHF. The CDR3, as DNA: TGTGCCAGCAGCGTAGATGGGGAGTTCAGGCAGCCCCAGCATTTT. This chain uses TRBV9 with TRBJ1-5; no definite D call. The V end was cut by 0 bases, the J end by 7 bases, with 14 bases between. CDR1 SGDLS and CDR2 YYNGEE come from the germline V gene. The CDR3 has 15 amino acids.

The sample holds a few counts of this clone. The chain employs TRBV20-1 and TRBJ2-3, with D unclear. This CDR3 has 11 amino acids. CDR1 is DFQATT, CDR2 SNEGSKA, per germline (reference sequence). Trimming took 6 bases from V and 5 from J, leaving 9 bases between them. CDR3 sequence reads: CSAQLRDTQYF. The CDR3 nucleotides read TGCAGTGCCCAACTACGAGATACGCAGTATTTT.

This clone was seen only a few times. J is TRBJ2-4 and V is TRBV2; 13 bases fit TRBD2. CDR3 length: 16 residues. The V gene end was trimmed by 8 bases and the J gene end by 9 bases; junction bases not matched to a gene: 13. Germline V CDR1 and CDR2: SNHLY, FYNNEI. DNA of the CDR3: TGTGCCAGCGCAGGGACTAGCGGGAACTCCGTGGTCATTCAGTACTTC. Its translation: CASAGTSGNSVVIQYF.

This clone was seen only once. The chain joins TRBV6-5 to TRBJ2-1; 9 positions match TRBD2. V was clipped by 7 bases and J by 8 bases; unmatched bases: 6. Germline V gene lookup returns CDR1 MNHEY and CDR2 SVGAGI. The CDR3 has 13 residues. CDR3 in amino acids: CASNVAGDDEQFF. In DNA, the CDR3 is TGTGCCAGCAACGTAGCGGGGGACGATGAGCAGTTCTTC.

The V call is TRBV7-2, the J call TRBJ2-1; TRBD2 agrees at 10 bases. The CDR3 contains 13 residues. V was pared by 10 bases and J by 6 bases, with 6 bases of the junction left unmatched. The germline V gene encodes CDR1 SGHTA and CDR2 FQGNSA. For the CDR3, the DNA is TGTGCCACTAGCGGGAGAGTAGGCAATGAGCAGTTCTTC. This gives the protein CATSGRVGNEQFF.

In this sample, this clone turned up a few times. The CDR3 DNA reads as TGTGCCAGCAGCTTGGTCGTCGCGGATCAGAGGTATGGCTACACCTTC. Translating gives CASSLVVADQRYGYTF. This chain uses TRBV5-6 with TRBJ1-2; no clear D. Trimming left V 0 bases short and J 5 bases short, with 17 bases between. The CDR3 totals 16 residues. Germline CDR1 SGHDT, CDR2 YYEEEE.